Presented here are 28 T cell receptor beta chains from one specimen sequenced in a study of neurological immune-mediated disorders (dated by TCRdb to about 2019). The library was produced with 5' RACE. The run used an Illumina HiSeq 2500. Starting from the raw public reads, TCRdb applied fastp trimming at Q25, assembled clones with MiXCR and retained in-frame beta chains. CDR3 protein duplicates are merged, each entry listing the most common genes and DNA. This sample comprises roughly 24,000 distinct CDR3 sequences, about an eighth of them detected only once. 13% of the sample rests with the top ten. Material for sequencing was PBMCs. These receptors came from a woman in her fifties or sixties with HTLV-1-associated myelopathy (HAM/TSP).

Relative to its sample, this clonotype is medium-sized. This chain links TRBV6-5 with TRBJ1-2; D possibly corresponds to TRBD1 (6 bases). The length of the CDR3 is 15 residues. The V gene lost 0 bases and the J gene lost 7 bases, with 15 bases spanning the gap. Per the germline V gene, CDR1 is MNHEY and CDR2 is SVGAGI. The CDR3 region has the DNA TGTGCCAGCAGTTACTCGGCGACAGGCCGTCGTGGCTACACCTTC. Its protein product is CASSYSATGRRGYTF.

This clonotype is termed medium-sized. This chain joins TRBV12-3 or TRBV12-4 and TRBJ2-1; 9 nucleotides line up with TRBD2. After removal of 1 base from V and 9 bases from J, the junction contained 4 bases not matched to a gene. This CDR3 has 14 residues. CDR3 residues: CASSLGYSGSEQFF. CDR3 coding DNA: TGTGCCAGCAGTTTAGGGTATAGCGGGAGTGAGCAGTTCTTC.

This clonotype was seen at least ten times. J is TRBJ2-3 and V is TRBV2, with D possibly TRBD1 on 6 matching bases. Germline V CDR1 and CDR2: SNHLY, FYNNEI. The CDR3 is 14 residues long. V shed 8 bases and J shed 5 bases, with 17 bases lying between them. This CDR3 is CASLDRRGVDTQYF. CDR3 in DNA: TGTGCCAGCCTGGACAGAAGGGGCGTAGATACGCAGTATTTT.

In its sample, this clonotype was seen many times. The J gene is TRBJ2-1, the V gene TRBV7-8; TRBD2 matches 7 bases. V dropped 2 bases and J dropped 0; count of bases not matched to a gene: 4. The CDR3 loop spans 16 amino acids. Germline V CDR1 and CDR2: SGHVS, FQNEAQ. The CDR3 loop reads CASSLRLADSYNEQFF. In DNA form, the CDR3 reads TGTGCCAGCAGCTTAAGGCTAGCGGACTCCTACAATGAGCAGTTCTTC.

Many counts were recorded for this clonotype. The rearrangement uses TRBV10-2 and TRBJ1-2; tentative D call: TRBD1 (5 bases). V was pared by 2 bases and J by 6 bases, with 16 bases between. The CDR3 totals 15 residues. Germline CDR1 and CDR2: WSHSY and SAAADI. This chain's CDR3 is CASSENGQGLDGYTF. CDR3 nucleotide sequence: TGCGCCAGCAGTGAGAATGGTCAGGGTCTTGATGGCTACACCTTC.

This clonotype was found many times. The V call is TRBV7-9, the J call TRBJ2-7; D remains ambiguous. Germline loops: CDR1 SEHNR, CDR2 FQNEAQ (reference sequence). This CDR3 is 12 amino acids long. V shed 8 bases and J shed 2 bases, with 10 bases lying between them. CDR3 nucleotides: TGTGCCAGCGGAGCTGTCGCCTACGAGCAGTACTTC. Protein product: CASGAVAYEQYF.

This clonotype was observed many times. V usage is TRBV3-1 and J usage is TRBJ1-2; 9 bases map to TRBD1. Germline-derived CDR1 and CDR2 are LGHDT and YNNKEL (reference sequence). CDR3 length equals 15 residues. Unmatched junction bases numbered 10, after V lost 8 bases and J lost 3 bases. The CDR3 protein is CASFEGQGVYYGYTF. The CDR3 DNA sequence: TGTGCCAGCTTTGAGGGACAGGGTGTTTACTATGGCTACACCTTC.

A few counts support this clonotype. The J gene is TRBJ2-7, the V gene TRBV19; D is possibly TRBD2 (5 bases). V was shortened by 4 bases and J by 6 bases, with 10 bases between the two germline ends. The CDR3 loop spans 12 amino acids. CDR1 and CDR2 (germline): LNHDA, SQIVND (reference sequence). CDR3 protein: CASSRTEGEQYF. In DNA, the CDR3 is TGTGCCAGTAGTAGAACAGAGGGCGAGCAGTACTTC. The variable domain in full, completed from reference TRBV19 and TRBJ2-7, reads DGGITQSPKYLFRKEGQNVTLSCEQNLNHDAMYWYRQDPGQGLRLIYYSQIVNDFQKGDIAEGYSVSREKKESFPLTVTSAQKNPTAFYLCASSRTEGEQYFGPGTRLTVT.

This clonotype appeared many times. J is TRBJ2-4 and V is TRBV19; no clear D. CDR3 size: 14 residues. Germline V gene sequence: CDR1 LNHDA, CDR2 SQIVND (reference sequence). V dropped 9 bases and J dropped 0 bases, with 12 bases sitting between them. The CDR3 nucleotides are TGTGCCAGCAGAGATTCGCTAGCCAAAAACATTCAGTACTTC. Residues: CASRDSLAKNIQYF.

This clonotype was seen many times. The rearrangement links TRBV6-1 to TRBJ2-5; perhaps TRBD2 as D (6 bases). Trimming took 4 bases from V and 1 from J, leaving 13 bases between them. The CDR3 totals 15 residues. Germline-derived CDR1 and CDR2 are MNHNS and SASEGT. The DNA of the CDR3 is TGTGCCAGCAGTGTTGGAGGGCCCACCCAAGAGACCCAGTACTTC. Its translation: CASSVGGPTQETQYF.

A remark on this clonotype: A read error may produce the germline difference seen at one junction end. This chain connects TRBV27 to TRBJ2-5; 9 bases line up with TRBD1. Germline assignment: CDR1 MNHEY and CDR2 SMNVEV (reference sequence). The CDR3 totals 14 residues. The CDR3 DNA reads as TGTACCAGCAGCCTACAGGGGGCTTGGGAGAACCAGTACTTC. It translates to CTSSLQGAWENQYF.

This clonotype was seen ten or more times. J is TRBJ1-1 and V is TRBV29-1, with 11 bases aligning to TRBD1. The germline V gene has CDR1 SQVTM and CDR2 ANQGSEA. The CDR3 runs to 14 residues. The CDR3 sequence is CSTLDRGQSTEAFF. The DNA of the CDR3 is TGCTCAACCCTGGACAGGGGGCAGAGCACTGAAGCTTTCTTT.

This clonotype was recorded at least ten times. This chain joins TRBV20-1 and TRBJ2-1; 7 bases map to TRBD2. Looked up from germline, CDR1 is DFQATT and CDR2 is SNEGSKA (reference sequence). J lost 3 bases, V lost 3 bases, and 2 bases had no gene match. The CDR3 extends over 13 amino acids. CDR3 nucleotide sequence: TGCAGTGCTAGCGGGAGGATCTACAATGAGCAGTTCTTC. Encoded protein: CSASGRIYNEQFF.

The V gene is TRBV20-1, the J gene TRBJ1-1, with D perhaps TRBD1 (6 bases). This CDR3 has 15 residues. Germline CDR1 is DFQATT and CDR2 is SNEGSKA (reference sequence). V dropped 4 bases and J dropped 4 bases, with 19 bases sitting between them. In nucleotides, the CDR3 is TGCAGTGCTATCGGGACTTACAGGGTGGGCACTGAAGCTTTCTTT. Residues: CSAIGTYRVGTEAFF.

In its sample, this clonotype was seen a few times. The chain joins TRBV30 to TRBJ2-3; 7 nucleotides align to TRBD2. The germline gives CDR1 GTSNPN, CDR2 SVGIG (reference sequence). The V gene end was trimmed by 2 bases and the J gene end by 2 bases; junction bases not matched to a gene: 4. The CDR3 covers 14 residues. Here the CDR3 reads CAWSLAAYTDTQYF. DNA for the CDR3: TGTGCCTGGAGTCTAGCGGCCTACACAGATACGCAGTATTTT. The variable domain in full, with the rest retrieved from reference TRBV30 and TRBJ2-3, is SQTIHQWPATLVQPVGSPLSLECTVEGTSNPNLYWYRQAAGRGLQLLFYSVGIGQISSEVPQNLSASRPQDRQFILSSKKLLLSDSGFYLCAWSLAAYTDTQYFGPGTRLTVL.

In this sample, this clonotype turned up many times. The CDR3: CSAFRGFGEKLFF. As DNA, the CDR3 is TGCAGTGCTTTTCGCGGCTTTGGTGAAAAACTGTTTTTT. The V call is TRBV20-1, the J call TRBJ1-4; D is unclear. The length of the CDR3 is 13 residues. V was trimmed by 5 bases and J by 7 bases, leaving 14 bases between them. CDR1 DFQATT and CDR2 SNEGSKA come from the germline V gene (reference sequence).

The rearrangement uses TRBV6-5 and TRBJ1-2; a weak D match, TRBD1 (6 bases). The ends were cut back, 10 bases at V and 3 bases at J, with 21 bases in the middle. The CDR3 extends over 15 amino acids. The germline V gene encodes CDR1 MNHEY and CDR2 SVGAGI. The CDR3: CAISLGRGEDYGYTF. The DNA of the CDR3 is TGTGCCATCAGCCTTGGCAGGGGTGAGGACTATGGCTACACCTTC.

The genes are TRBV14 and TRBJ2-1, with 13 bases identical to TRBD2. Trimming cost V 5 bases and J 8 bases; bases outside gene matches: 6. Germline assignment: CDR1 SGHDN and CDR2 FVKESK. This CDR3 has 15 amino acids. CDR3 DNA sequence: TGTGCCAGCAGCTTCACTAGCGGGGGGGTGGATGAGCAGTTCTTC. Translation gives CASSFTSGGVDEQFF.

There are many counts of this clonotype. The chain combines TRBV21-1 with TRBJ1-5; the listed D gene, TRBD1, was not tested against the DNA. TRBV21-1 represents a pseudogene. CDR3 length: 14 residues. For the CDR3, the DNA is TGTGCCAGCAGCAAACTGACAGGGGATCAGCCCCAGCATTTT. Translation gives CASSKLTGDQPQHF.

This clonotype was detected ten times or more. The chain links TRBV10-3 to TRBJ2-5; D unclear. CDR3 length: 13 residues. V lost 3 bases to trimming and J lost 5 bases, with 10 bases between them. Germline V gene data show CDR1 as ENHRY and CDR2 as SYGVKD. In DNA form, the CDR3 reads TGTGCCATCAGTGAAGACACTCAGGAGACCCAGTACTTC. This encodes CAISEDTQETQYF.

This clonotype was detected ten times or more. This chain connects TRBV7-2 to TRBJ1-2, with a tentative D call TRBD1 (6 bases). The CDR3 is made up of 15 amino acids. V gave up 3 bases and J gave up 2 bases, with 13 bases separating them. The germline gives CDR1 SGHTA, CDR2 FQGNSA. The CDR3 reads CASSLKWTVNYGYTF. The CDR3, as DNA: TGTGCCAGCAGCTTGAAGTGGACAGTGAACTATGGCTACACCTTC.

This clonotype was picked up many times. The rearrangement joins TRBV3-1 to TRBJ1-2, with TRBD1 matching over 10 bases. J lost 1 base, V lost 1 base, and 0 bases had no gene match. The CDR3 has 15 amino acids. Looked up from germline, CDR1 is LGHDT and CDR2 is YNNKEL (reference sequence). CDR3 nucleotides: TGTGCCAGCAGCCAAGGGACAGGGGGTAACTATGGCTACACCTTC. It yields the protein CASSQGTGGNYGYTF.

Many counts were recorded for this clonotype. The rearrangement uses TRBV5-1 and TRBJ2-5, with D perhaps matching TRBD1 (6 bases). V was pared by 7 bases and J by 6 bases, with 22 bases between. CDR1 SGHRS and CDR2 YFSETQ come from the germline V gene. The CDR3 totals 15 residues. CDR3 nucleotide sequence: TGCGCCAGCTTCCCCAGCCCAGGGGAACCACAGACCCAGTACTTC. This translates into CASFPSPGEPQTQYF.

This clonotype was recorded many times. The chain has TRBV5-6 and TRBJ2-3; TRBD2 matches 10 bases. The CDR3 runs 16 residues. The germline V gene has CDR1 SGHDT and CDR2 YYEEEE. Trimming took 4 bases from V and 2 from J; bases not matched to a gene: 7. The CDR3 DNA sequence: TGTGCCAGCAGCACCTATAGCGGGGGGAACACAGATACGCAGTATTTT. This gives the protein CASSTYSGGNTDTQYF. The whole variable domain, remainder taken from reference TRBV5-6 and TRBJ2-3, is DAGVTQSPTHLIKTRGQQVTLRCSPKSGHDTVSWYQQALGQGPQFIFQYYEEEERQRGNFPDRFSGHQFPNYSSELNVNALLLGDSALYLCASSTYSGGNTDTQYFGPGTRLTVL.

The V gene is TRBV24-1, the J gene TRBJ1-5; no definite D call. The CDR3 has 13 amino acids. Looked up from germline, CDR1 is KGHDR and CDR2 is SFDVKD. V lost 5 bases and J lost 4, with 8 bases in between. CDR3 sequence reads: CATSGHDNQPQHF. The CDR3 DNA reads TGTGCCACCAGTGGCCACGATAATCAGCCCCAGCATTTT.

The table lists this clonotype with many counts. This sequence joins TRBV7-2 and TRBJ1-5, with D uncertain. CDR3 length: 15 amino acids. The V and J ends lost 1 base and 3 bases respectively, with 10 bases between them. Looked up from germline, CDR1 is SGHTA and CDR2 is FQGNSA. The CDR3 loop is CASSLEDLSNQPQHF. DNA for the CDR3: TGTGCCAGCAGCTTAGAGGACCTTTCCAATCAGCCCCAGCATTTT.

This clonotype rates as medium-sized. The CDR3 spells CASSFVQGDQPQHF. The CDR3 coding sequence is TGTGCCAGCAGTTTCGTGCAGGGTGACCAGCCCCAGCATTTT. The V call is TRBV27, the J call TRBJ1-5; possible D gene TRBD1, 5 bases. The CDR3 is 14 amino acids. V shed 3 bases and J shed 7 bases, with 13 bases lying between them. Germline CDR1 MNHEY, CDR2 SMNVEV (reference sequence).

This clonotype was recorded many times. This chain links TRBV11-2 with TRBJ2-1; TRBD1 matches at 10 bases. With V trimmed by 5 bases and J by 8 bases, 9 bases remained unmatched. The CDR3 totals 15 residues. The V gene's germline CDR1 is SGHAT and CDR2 FQNNGV. The CDR3 spells CASSPRQGAMHEQFF. DNA of the CDR3: TGTGCCAGCAGCCCTCGACAGGGGGCTATGCATGAGCAGTTCTTC.